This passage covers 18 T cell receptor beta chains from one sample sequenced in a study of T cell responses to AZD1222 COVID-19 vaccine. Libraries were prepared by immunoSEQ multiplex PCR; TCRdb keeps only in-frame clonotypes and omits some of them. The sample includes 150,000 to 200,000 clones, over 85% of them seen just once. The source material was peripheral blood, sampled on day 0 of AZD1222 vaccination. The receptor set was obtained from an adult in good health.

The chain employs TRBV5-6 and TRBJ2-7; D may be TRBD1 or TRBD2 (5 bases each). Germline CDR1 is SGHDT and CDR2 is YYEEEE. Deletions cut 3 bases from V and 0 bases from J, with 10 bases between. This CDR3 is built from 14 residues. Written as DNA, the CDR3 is TGTGCCAGCAGCTCGGGACGGCTCTCCTACGAGCAGTACTTC. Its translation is CASSSGRLSYEQYF.

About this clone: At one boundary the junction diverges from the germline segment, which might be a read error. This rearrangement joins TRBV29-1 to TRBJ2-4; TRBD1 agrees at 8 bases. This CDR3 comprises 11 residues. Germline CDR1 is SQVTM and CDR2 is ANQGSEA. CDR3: CSADREKIQYF. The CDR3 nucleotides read TGCAGCGCGGACAGGGAAAAAATTCAGTACTTC.

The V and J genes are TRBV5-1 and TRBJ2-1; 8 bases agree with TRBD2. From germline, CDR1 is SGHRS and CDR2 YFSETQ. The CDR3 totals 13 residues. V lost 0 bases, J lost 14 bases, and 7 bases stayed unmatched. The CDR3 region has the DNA TGCGCCAGCAGCTTGGAACCTCAGCGGGAGAAGTTCTTC. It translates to CASSLEPQREKFF. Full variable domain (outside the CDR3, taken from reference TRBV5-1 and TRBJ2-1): KAGVTQTPRYLIKTRGQQVTLSCSPISGHRSVSWYQQTPGQGLQFLFEYFSETQRNKGNFPGRFSGRQFSNSRSEMNVSTLELGDSALYLCASSLEPQREKFFGPGTRLTVL.

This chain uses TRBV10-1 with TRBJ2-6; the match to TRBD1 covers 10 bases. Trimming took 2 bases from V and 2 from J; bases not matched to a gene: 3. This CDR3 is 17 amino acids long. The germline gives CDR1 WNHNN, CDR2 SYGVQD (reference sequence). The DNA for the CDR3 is TGCGCCAGCAGTGAGGGGACAGGGGTGCCTGGGGCCAACGTCCTGACTTTC. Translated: CASSEGTGVPGANVLTF.

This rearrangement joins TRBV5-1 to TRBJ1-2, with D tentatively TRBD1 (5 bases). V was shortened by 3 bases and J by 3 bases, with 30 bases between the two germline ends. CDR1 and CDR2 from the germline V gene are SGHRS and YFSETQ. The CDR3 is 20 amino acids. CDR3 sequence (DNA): TGCGCCAGCAGCTCAGGTTGGGGGGGTAAGGACTCGATTCTACACTATGGCTACACCTTC. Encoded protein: CASSSGWGGKDSILHYGYTF. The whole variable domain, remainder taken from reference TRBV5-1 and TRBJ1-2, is KAGVTQTPRYLIKTRGQQVTLSCSPISGHRSVSWYQQTPGQGLQFLFEYFSETQRNKGNFPGRFSGRQFSNSRSEMNVSTLELGDSALYLCASSSGWGGKDSILHYGYTFGSGTRLTVV.

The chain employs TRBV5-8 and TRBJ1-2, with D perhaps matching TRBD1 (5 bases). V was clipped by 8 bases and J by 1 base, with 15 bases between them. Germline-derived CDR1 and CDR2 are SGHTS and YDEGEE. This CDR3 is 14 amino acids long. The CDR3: CARRDSRINYGYTF. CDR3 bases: TGTGCCAGGAGAGACAGTAGGATTAACTATGGCTACACCTTC.

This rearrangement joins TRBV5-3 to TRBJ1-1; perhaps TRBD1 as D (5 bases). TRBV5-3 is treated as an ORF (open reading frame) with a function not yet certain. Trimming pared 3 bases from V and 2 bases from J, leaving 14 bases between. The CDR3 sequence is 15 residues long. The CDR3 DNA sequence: TGTGCCAGAAGCTCCTATACAGGAGCCAACACTGAAGCTTTCTTT. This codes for CARSSYTGANTEAFF.

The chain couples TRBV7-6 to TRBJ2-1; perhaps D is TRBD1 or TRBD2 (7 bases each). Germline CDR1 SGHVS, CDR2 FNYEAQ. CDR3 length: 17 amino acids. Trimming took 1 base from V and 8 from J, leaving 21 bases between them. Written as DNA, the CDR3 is TGTGCCAGCAGCTTAGTCTACAGGGGAGGGCAGGACGATGAGCAGTTCTTC. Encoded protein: CASSLVYRGGQDDEQFF.

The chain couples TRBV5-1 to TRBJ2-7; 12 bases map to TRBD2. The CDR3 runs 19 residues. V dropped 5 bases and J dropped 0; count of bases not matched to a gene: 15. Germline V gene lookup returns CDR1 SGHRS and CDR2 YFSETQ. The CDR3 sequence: CASSLFPGLAGLSSYEQYF. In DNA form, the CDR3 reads TGCGCCAGCAGTCTGTTCCCGGGACTAGCGGGTCTGAGCTCCTACGAGCAGTACTTC. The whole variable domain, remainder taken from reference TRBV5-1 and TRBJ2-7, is KAGVTQTPRYLIKTRGQQVTLSCSPISGHRSVSWYQQTPGQGLQFLFEYFSETQRNKGNFPGRFSGRQFSNSRSEMNVSTLELGDSALYLCASSLFPGLAGLSSYEQYFGPGTRLTVT.

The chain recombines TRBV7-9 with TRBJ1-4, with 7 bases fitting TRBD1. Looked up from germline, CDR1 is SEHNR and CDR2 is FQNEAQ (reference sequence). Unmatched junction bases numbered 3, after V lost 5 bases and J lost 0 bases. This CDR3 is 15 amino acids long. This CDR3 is CASSRQGATNEKLFF. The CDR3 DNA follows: TGTGCCAGCAGCCGTCAGGGGGCAACTAATGAAAAACTGTTTTTT.

CDR3 DNA: TGTGCCAGCAGTGAAGGGGATGCGGCCTCCGGGGCCTCCTACAATGAGCAGTTCTTC. Protein product: CASSEGDAASGASYNEQFF. This chain connects TRBV6-1 to TRBJ2-1; D is tentatively TRBD1 or TRBD2 (5 bases each). Trimming cost V 1 base and J 0 bases, with 19 bases left between them. CDR1 and CDR2 from the germline V gene are MNHNS and SASEGT. This CDR3 comprises 19 residues.

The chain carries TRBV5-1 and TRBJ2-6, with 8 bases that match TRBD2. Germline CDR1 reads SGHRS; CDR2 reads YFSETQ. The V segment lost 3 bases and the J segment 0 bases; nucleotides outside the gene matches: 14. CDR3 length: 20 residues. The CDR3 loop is CASSSSGGQSLLSGANVLTF. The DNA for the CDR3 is TGCGCCAGCAGCTCGAGCGGGGGACAAAGTCTTCTCTCTGGGGCCAACGTCCTGACTTTC.

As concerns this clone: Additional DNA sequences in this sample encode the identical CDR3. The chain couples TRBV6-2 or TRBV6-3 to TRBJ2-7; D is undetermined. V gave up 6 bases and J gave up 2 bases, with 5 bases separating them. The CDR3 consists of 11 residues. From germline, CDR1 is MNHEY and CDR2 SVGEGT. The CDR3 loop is CASSRTYEQYF. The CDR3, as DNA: TGTGCCAGCAGCCGCACCTACGAGCAGTACTTC.

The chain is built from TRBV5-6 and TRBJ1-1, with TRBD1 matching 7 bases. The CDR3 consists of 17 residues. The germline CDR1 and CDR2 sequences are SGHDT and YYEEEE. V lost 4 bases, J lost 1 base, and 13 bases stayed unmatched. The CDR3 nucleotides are TGTGCCAGCAGCCACAGGAGACAGGGTCGAAGGAACACTGAAGCTTTCTTT. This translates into CASSHRRQGRRNTEAFF.

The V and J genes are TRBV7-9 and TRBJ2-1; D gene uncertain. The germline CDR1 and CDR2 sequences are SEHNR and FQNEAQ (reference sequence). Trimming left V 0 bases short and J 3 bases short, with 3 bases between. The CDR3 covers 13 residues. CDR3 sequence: CASSLAYYNEQFF. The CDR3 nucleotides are TGTGCCAGCAGCTTAGCGTACTACAATGAGCAGTTCTTC.

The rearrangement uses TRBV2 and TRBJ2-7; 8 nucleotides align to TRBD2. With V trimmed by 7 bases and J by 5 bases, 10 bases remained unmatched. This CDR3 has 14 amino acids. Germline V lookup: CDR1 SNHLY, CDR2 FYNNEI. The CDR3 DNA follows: TGTGCCAGCACGAGCAAGCGGGAGTCGGACGAGCAGTACTTC. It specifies CASTSKRESDEQYF.

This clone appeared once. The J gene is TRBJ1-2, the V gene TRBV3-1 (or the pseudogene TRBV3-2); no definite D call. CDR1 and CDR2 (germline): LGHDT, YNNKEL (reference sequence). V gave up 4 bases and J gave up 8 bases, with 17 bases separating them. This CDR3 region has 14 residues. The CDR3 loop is CASSPPVPGPGYTF. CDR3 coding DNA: TGTGCCAGCAGCCCCCCGGTGCCCGGCCCCGGCTACACCTTC.

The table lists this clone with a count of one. This CDR3 reads CASSVGPTGELFF. In DNA form, the CDR3 reads TGTGCCAGCAGCGTAGGCCCGACCGGGGAGCTGTTTTTT. The V call is TRBV9, the J call TRBJ2-2; unclear D gene. There are 13 residues in the CDR3. V lost 0 bases and J 5 bases, leaving 5 bases between the germline ends. Germline V gene sequence: CDR1 SGDLS, CDR2 YYNGEE.